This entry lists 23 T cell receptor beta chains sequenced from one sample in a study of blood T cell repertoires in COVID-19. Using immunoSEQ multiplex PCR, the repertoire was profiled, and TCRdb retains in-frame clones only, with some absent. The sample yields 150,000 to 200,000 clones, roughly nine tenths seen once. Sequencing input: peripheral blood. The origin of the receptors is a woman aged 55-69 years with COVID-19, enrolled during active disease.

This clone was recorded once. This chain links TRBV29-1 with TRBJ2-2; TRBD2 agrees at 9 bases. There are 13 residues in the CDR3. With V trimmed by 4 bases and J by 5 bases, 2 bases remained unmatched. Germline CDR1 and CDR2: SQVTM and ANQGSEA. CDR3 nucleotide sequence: TGCAGCGTTGCGACTAGCGGTACCGGGGAGCTGTTTTTT. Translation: CSVATSGTGELFF.

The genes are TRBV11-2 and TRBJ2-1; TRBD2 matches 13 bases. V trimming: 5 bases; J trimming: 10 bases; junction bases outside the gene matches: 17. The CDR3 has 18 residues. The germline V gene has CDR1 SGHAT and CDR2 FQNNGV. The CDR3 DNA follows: TGTGCCAGCAGCCCCCGGGGAAGCGGGACTAGCGGGATTAGCGAGCAGTTCTTC. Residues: CASSPRGSGTSGISEQFF. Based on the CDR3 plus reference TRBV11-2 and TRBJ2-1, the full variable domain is EAGVAQSPRYKIIEKRQSVAFWCNPISGHATLYWYQQILGQGPKLLIQFQNNGVVDDSQLPKDRFSAERLKGVDSTLKIQPAKLEDSAVYLCASSPRGSGTSGISEQFFGPGTRLTVL.

The CDR3 DNA follows: TGTGCCAGCTCACCACGTCCTAGCGGGGAGGGTAATGAGCAGTTCTTC. This sequence encodes CASSPRPSGEGNEQFF. V gene TRBV18 combines with J gene TRBJ2-1, with TRBD2 matching over 9 bases. With V trimmed by 1 base and J by 7 bases, 8 bases remained unmatched. Looked up from germline, CDR1 is KGHSH and CDR2 is LQKENI. This CDR3 has 16 residues.

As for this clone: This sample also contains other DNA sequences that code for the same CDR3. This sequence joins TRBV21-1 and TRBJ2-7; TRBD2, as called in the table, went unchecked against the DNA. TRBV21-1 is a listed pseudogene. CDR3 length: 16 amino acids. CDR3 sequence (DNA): TGTGCCAGCAGCATGGGAGGGCGGGGGATCTCCTACGAGCAGTACTTC. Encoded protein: CASSMGGRGISYEQYF.

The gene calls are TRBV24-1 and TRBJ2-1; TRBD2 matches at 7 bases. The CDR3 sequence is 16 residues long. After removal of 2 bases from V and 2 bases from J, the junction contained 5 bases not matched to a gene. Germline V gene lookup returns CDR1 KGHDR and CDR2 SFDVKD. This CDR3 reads CATSDSLAAPYNEQFF. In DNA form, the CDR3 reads TGTGCCACCAGTGATTCGCTAGCGGCTCCCTACAATGAGCAGTTCTTC.

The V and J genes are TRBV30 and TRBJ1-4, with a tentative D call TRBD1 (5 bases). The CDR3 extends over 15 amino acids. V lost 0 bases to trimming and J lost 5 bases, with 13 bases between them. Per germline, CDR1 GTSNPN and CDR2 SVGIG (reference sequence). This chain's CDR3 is CAWSVDLGGNEKLFF. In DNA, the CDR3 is TGTGCCTGGAGTGTTGACCTGGGGGGGAATGAAAAACTGTTTTTT.

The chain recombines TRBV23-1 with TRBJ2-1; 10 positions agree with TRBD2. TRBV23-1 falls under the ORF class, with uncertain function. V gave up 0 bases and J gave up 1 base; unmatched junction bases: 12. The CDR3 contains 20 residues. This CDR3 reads CASSQSIGGLAGESYNEQFF. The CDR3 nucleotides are TGCGCCAGCAGTCAATCGATCGGGGGGCTAGCGGGAGAGTCCTACAATGAGCAGTTCTTC.

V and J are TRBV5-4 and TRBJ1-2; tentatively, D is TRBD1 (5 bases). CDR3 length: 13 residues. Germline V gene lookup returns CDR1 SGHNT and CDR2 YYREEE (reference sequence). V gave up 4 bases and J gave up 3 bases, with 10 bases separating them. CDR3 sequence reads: CASSPTDDYGYTF. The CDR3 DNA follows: TGTGCCAGCAGCCCGACAGATGACTATGGCTACACCTTC.

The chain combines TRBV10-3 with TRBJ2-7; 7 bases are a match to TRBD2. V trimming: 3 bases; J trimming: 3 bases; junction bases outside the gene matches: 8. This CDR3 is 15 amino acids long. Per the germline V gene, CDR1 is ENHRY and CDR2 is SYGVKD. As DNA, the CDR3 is TGTGCCATCAGTGAAGGGGCTAGCGGTCGCTACGAGCAGTACTTC. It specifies CAISEGASGRYEQYF.

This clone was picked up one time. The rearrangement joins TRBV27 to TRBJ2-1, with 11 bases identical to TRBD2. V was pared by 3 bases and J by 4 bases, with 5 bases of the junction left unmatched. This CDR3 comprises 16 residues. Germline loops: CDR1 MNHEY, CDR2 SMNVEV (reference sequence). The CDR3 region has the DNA TGTGCCAGCAGTTTCGCCGCTAGCGGGAGGTACAATGAGCAGTTCTTC. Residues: CASSFAASGRYNEQFF.

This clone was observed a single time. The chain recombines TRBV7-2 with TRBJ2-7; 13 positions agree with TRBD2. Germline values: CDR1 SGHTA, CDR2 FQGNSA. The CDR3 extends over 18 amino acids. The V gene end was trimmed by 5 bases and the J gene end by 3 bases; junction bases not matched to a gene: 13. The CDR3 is CASSTRTSGSLGRYEQYF. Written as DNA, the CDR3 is TGTGCCAGCAGCACCCGGACTAGCGGGAGTTTGGGGCGCTACGAGCAGTACTTC.

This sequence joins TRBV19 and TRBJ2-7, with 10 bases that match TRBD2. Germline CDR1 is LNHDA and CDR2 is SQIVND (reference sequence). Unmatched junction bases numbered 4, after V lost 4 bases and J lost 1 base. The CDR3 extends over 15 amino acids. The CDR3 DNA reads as TGTGCCAGTAGTACGCCTAGCGGGAGTTCCTACGAGCAGTACTTC. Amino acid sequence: CASSTPSGSSYEQYF.

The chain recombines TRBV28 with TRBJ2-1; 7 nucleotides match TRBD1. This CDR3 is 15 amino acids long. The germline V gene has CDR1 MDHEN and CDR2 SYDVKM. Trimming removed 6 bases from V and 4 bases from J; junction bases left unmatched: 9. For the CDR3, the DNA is TGTGCCAGCAGCTCAACGGGACAGAGTTACAATGAGCAGTTCTTC. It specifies CASSSTGQSYNEQFF.

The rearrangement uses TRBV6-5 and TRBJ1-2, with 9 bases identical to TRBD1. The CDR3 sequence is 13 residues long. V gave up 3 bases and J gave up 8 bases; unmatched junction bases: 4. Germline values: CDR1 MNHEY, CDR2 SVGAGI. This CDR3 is CASSYPQGAGYTF. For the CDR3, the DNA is TGTGCCAGCAGTTATCCACAGGGGGCGGGCTACACCTTC.

The chain's CDR3 is CASRVAGENGEQFF. As DNA, the CDR3 is TGTGCCAGCAGGGTAGCGGGAGAGAATGGTGAGCAGTTCTTC. The chain links TRBV28 to TRBJ2-1; 9 bases map to TRBD2. V lost 6 bases to trimming and J lost 9 bases; unmatched junction nucleotides: 9. CDR3 length: 14 amino acids. Germline CDR1 reads MDHEN; CDR2 reads SYDVKM.

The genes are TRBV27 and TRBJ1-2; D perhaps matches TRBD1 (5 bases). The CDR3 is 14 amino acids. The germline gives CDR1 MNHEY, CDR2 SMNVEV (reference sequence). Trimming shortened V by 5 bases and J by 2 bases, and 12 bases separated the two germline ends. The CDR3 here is CASSPEGRNYGYTF. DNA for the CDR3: TGTGCCAGCAGTCCGGAGGGACGGAACTATGGCTACACCTTC.

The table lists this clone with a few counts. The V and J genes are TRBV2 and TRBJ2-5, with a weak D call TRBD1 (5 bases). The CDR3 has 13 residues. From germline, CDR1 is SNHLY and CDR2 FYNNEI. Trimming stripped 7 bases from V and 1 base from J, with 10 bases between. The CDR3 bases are TGTGCCAGCAACAGAAGGGGCCAAGAGACCCAGTACTTC. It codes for CASNRRGQETQYF.

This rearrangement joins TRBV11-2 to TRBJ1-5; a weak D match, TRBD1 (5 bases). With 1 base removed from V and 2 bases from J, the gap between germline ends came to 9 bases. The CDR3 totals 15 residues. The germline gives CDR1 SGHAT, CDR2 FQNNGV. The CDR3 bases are TGTGCCAGCAGCTTAGGGGTACAGGGCAATCAGCCCCAGCATTTT. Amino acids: CASSLGVQGNQPQHF.

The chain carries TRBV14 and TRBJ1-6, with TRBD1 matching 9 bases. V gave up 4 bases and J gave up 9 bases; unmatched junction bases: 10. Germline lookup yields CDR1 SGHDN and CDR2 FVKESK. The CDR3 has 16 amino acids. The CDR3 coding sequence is TGTGCCAGCAGCCCTCTAATACAGGGGGCGCGTTCACCCCTCCACTTT. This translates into CASSPLIQGARSPLHF.

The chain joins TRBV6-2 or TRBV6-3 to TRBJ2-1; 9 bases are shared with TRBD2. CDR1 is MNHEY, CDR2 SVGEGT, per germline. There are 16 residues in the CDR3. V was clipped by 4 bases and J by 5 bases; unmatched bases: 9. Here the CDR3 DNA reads TGTGCCAGCAGTTCATTAGCGGGAGTGGGCGACAATGAGCAGTTCTTC. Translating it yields CASSSLAGVGDNEQFF.

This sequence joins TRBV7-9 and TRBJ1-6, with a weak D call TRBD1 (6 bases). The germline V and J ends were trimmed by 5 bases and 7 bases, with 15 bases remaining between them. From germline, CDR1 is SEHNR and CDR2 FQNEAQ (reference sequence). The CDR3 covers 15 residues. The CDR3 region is CASSERGAVNSPLHF. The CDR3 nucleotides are TGTGCCAGCAGCGAACGGGGGGCTGTAAATTCACCCCTCCACTTT. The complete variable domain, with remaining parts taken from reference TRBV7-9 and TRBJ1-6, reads DTGVSQNPRHKITKRGQNVTFRCDPISEHNRLYWYRQTLGQGPEFLTYFQNEAQLEKSRLLSDRFSAERPKGSFSTLEIQRTEQGDSAMYLCASSERGAVNSPLHFGNGTRLTVT.

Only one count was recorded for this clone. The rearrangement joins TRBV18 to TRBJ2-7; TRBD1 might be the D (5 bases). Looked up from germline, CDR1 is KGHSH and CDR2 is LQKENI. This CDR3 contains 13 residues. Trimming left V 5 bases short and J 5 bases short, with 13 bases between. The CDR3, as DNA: TGTGCCAGCTCAGGGCAGGGAAGGGACGAGCAGTACTTC. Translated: CASSGQGRDEQYF.

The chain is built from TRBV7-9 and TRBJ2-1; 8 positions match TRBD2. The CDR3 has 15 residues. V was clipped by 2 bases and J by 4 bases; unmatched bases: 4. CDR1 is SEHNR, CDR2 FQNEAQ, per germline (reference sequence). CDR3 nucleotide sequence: TGTGCCAGCAGCTTATCGGGAGGGAGATACAATGAGCAGTTCTTC. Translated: CASSLSGGRYNEQFF.